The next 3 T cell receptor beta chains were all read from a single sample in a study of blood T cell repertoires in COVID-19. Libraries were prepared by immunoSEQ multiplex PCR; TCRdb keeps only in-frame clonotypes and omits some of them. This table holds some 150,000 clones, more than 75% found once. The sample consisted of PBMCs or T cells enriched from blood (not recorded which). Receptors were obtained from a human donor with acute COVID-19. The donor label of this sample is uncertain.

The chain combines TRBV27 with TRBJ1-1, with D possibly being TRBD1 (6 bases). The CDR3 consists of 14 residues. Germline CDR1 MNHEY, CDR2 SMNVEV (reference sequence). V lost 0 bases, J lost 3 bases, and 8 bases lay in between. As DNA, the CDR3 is TGTGCCAGCAGTTTATCCCGACAGGACACTGAAGCTTTCTTT. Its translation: CASSLSRQDTEAFF.

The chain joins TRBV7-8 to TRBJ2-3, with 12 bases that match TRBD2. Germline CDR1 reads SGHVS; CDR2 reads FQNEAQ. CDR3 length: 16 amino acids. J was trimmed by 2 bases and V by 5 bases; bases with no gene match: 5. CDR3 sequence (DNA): TGTGCCAGCAGCCCCCGGACTAGCGGGGACACAGATACGCAGTATTTT. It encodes CASSPRTSGDTDTQYF.

The CDR3 region is CASSTAGTGPYEQYF. Here the CDR3 DNA reads TGTGCCAGTAGTACCGCCGGGACAGGCCCCTACGAGCAGTACTTC. V is TRBV19 and J is TRBJ2-7; 8 bases map to TRBD1. With 4 bases clipped from V and 2 bases from J, the junction kept 7 bases outside the gene matches. CDR1 and CDR2 from the germline V gene are LNHDA and SQIVND (reference sequence). The CDR3 spans 15 residues.